This T cell receptor (beta chain) was obtained from a study of blood T cells in healthy people across ages. Study-wide results and caveats: Long-lived and aged donors differed, with more naive CD4+ cells and higher diversity in the long-lived.

This clonotype was found a few times. Antigen specificity is unknown. V shed 6 bases and J shed 4 bases, with 16 bases lying between them. In germline, CDR1 is KGHDR, CDR2 SFDVKD. The CDR3 contains 15 residues. The authors ran a second PCR of 7 to 11 cycles using a sample-barcoded 5' primer and a J-beta primer mix. TCRdb independently ran MiXCR on the 5' RACE reads; one entry per CDR3 protein. The repertoire holds about 720,000 distinct CDR3 sequences, roughly 20% seen once, with around 22% in the top ten. The rearrangement links TRBV24-1 to TRBJ2-3, with TRBD1 as a possible D gene (7 bases). Sequenced sample: blood. The receptor's source is a man in his 70s in good health. DNA of the CDR3: TGTGCCACCAGTACCGACAGGGAGGATTCAGATACGCAGTATTTT. The encoded protein is CATSTDREDSDTQYF.